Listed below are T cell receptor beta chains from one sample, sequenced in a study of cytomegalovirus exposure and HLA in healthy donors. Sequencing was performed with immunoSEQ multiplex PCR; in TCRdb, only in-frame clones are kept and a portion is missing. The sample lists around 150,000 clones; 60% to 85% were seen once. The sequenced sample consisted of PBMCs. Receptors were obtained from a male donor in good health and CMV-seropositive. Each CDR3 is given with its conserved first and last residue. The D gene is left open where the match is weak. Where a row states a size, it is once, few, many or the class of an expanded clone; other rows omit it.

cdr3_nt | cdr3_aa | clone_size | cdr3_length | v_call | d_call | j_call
TGTGCCAGCTCATTGTCGGGGACAGCCGACTACGAGCAGTACTTC | CASSLSGTADYEQYF | - | 15 | TRBV18 | TRBD1 | TRBJ2-7
TGTGCCAGCAGTTATTATACTAGCGGGGAAAAGGATGAGCAGTTCTTC | CASSYYTSGEKDEQFF | - | 16 | TRBV6-6 | TRBD2 | TRBJ2-1
TGTGCCAGCAGCACAGGGGCCAACGAGCAGTACTTC | CASSTGANEQYF | - | 12 | TRBV2 | TRBD1 | TRBJ2-7
TGTGCCAGCACTACCTACCGATTGCCTGAAGCTTTCTTT | CASTTYRLPEAFF | - | 13 | TRBV6-6 | - | TRBJ1-1
TGCGCCAGCAGTCGAAATGGCCCCGGGACAGGGAAAGGCTACACCTTC | CASSRNGPGTGKGYTF | - | 16 | TRBV5-1 | TRBD1 | TRBJ1-2
TGTGCCAGCAGTGACAAAAGCTTCTACGAGCAGTACTTC | CASSDKSFYEQYF | - | 13 | TRBV2 | - | TRBJ2-7
TGTGCCAGCAGGTCCGGGACAAACACCGGGGAGCTGTTTTTT | CASRSGTNTGELFF | - | 14 | TRBV6-6 | - | TRBJ2-2
TGCGCCAGCAGCCAAGGAGTCTGGGGGGGCCGGGGGAATGAGCAGTTCTTC | CASSQGVWGGRGNEQFF | - | 17 | TRBV4-1 | - | TRBJ2-1
TGTGCCAGCAGCGTAGGCCCCCCAGAGGGGGACACCGGGGAGCTGTTTTTT | CASSVGPPEGDTGELFF | - | 17 | TRBV9 | - | TRBJ2-2
TGTGCCAGCAGCTACAACAGCTTTAGCACAGATACGCAGTATTTT | CASSYNSFSTDTQYF | - | 15 | TRBV7-3 | - | TRBJ2-3
TGTGCCAGCAGTGTCGACAGGGACACTGAAGCTTTCTTT | CASSVDRDTEAFF | few | 13 | TRBV2 | TRBD1 | TRBJ1-1
TGTGCCAGCAGCTTAACAGGGGGCACTGAAGCTTTCTTT | CASSLTGGTEAFF | - | 13 | TRBV7-6 | TRBD1 | TRBJ1-1
TGCGCCAGCAGTGGCATTCGGGACTCCTACGAGCAGTACTTC | CASSGIRDSYEQYF | few | 14 | TRBV10-2 | - | TRBJ2-7
TGTGCCAGTATGTTAGCGGGGCGTAGCGAGCAGTACTTC | CASMLAGRSEQYF | - | 13 | TRBV5-6 | TRBD2 | TRBJ2-7
TGTGCCAGCAGCCAAGCCACCGGTAGCGGTAATGAGCAGTTCTTC | CASSQATGSGNEQFF | once | 15 | TRBV4-2 | - | TRBJ2-1
TGTGCCAGCAGCGTTAACAGCTTGAACACTGAAGCTTTCTTT | CASSVNSLNTEAFF | - | 14 | TRBV9 | - | TRBJ1-1
TGTGCCAGCAGTGACACAGGCAATCAGCCCCAGCATTTT | CASSDTGNQPQHF | - | 13 | TRBV25-1 | - | TRBJ1-5
TGTGCCAGCAGCCTTCTCGGACTAGCGGGGGTTAAAGAGACCCAGTACTTC | CASSLLGLAGVKETQYF | - | 17 | TRBV5-4 | TRBD2 | TRBJ2-5